The rows below give T cell receptor beta chains drawn from one sample of a study of untreated major depressive disorder. Libraries were prepared by immunoSEQ multiplex PCR; TCRdb keeps only in-frame clonotypes and omits some of them. The sample includes nearly 20,000 clones, about 85% of them seen just once. Sequencing was done on a sample of CD4+ T cells from PBMCs. These TCRs come from a woman aged 30 to 39 in good health. Both conserved end residues are part of each CDR3. D genes are given only for firm matches. A clone size is listed for some rows: how often the clone was seen (once, few, many), or a class if it is expanded.

V gene	clone size	J gene	D gene	CDR3 DNA	CDR3 protein
TRBV2	NA	TRBJ1-2	NA	TGTGCCAGCAGGGAAGCGACAGCCACCAACCTCTATGGCTACACCTTC	CASREATATNLYGYTF
TRBV6-1	NA	TRBJ2-7	TRBD2	TGTGCCAGCAGTGAAGGAGGGGACTACGCATCCTACGAGCAGTACTTC	CASSEGGDYASYEQYF
TRBV27	NA	TRBJ2-7	NA	TGTGCCAGCAGTTTAACTTTGGGGACCAACTACGAGCAGTACTTC	CASSLTLGTNYEQYF
TRBV11-3	NA	TRBJ2-5	TRBD1	TGTGCCAGCAGCCGGGGACAGGGAATAGAGACCCAGTACTTC	CASSRGQGIETQYF
TRBV7-8	NA	TRBJ2-7	TRBD2	TGTGCCAGCAGCTTAGTCGCTAGCGGGACCACCGCCTCCTACGAGCAGTACTTC	CASSLVASGTTASYEQYF
TRBV9	NA	TRBJ2-1	NA	TGTGCCAGCAGCGTAGTTGCTAGTCGCAATGAGCAGTTCTTC	CASSVVASRNEQFF
TRBV25-1	NA	TRBJ2-3	NA	TGTGCCAGCAGTGGTGGCGTTCGGGGGAGTCTCACAGATACGCAGTATTTT	CASSGGVRGSLTDTQYF
TRBV7-2	NA	TRBJ1-2	TRBD1	TGTGCCAGCAGCTTAGGGACAGGGGATGGCTACACCTTC	CASSLGTGDGYTF
TRBV18	NA	TRBJ2-5	NA	TGTGCCAGCTCACAAGACATGCAAGAGACCCAGTACTTC	CASSQDMQETQYF
TRBV27	once	TRBJ1-1	TRBD1	TGTGCCAGCAGTTCTTACAGGGGAACTTTCTTT	CASSSYRGTFF
TRBV4-3	few	TRBJ2-6	NA	TGCGCCAGCAGCCAAGATTCGATCTCTGGGGCCAACGTCCTGACTTTC	CASSQDSISGANVLTF
TRBV2	NA	TRBJ1-1	NA	TGTGCCAGCAGTAGACAGTTTGAAGCTTTCTTT	CASSRQFEAFF
TRBV28	NA	TRBJ2-3	TRBD2	TGTGCCAGCAGTTCGGGGACTAGCGGTTTAGTTTTGTCAGATACGCAGTATTTT	CASSSGTSGLVLSDTQYF
TRBV5-1	NA	TRBJ2-1	NA	TGCGCCAGCAGCTTGGACGGGGGCACCTACAATGAGCAGTTCTTC	CASSLDGGTYNEQFF
TRBV27	NA	TRBJ1-2	NA	TGTGCCAGCAGTTCGACGGTAGGGACTACCCCCACTTATGGCTACACCTTC	CASSSTVGTTPTYGYTF
TRBV7-9	NA	TRBJ1-4	NA	TGTGCCAGCAGCCCCAGCGGGATTAATGAAAAACTGTTTTTT	CASSPSGINEKLFF
TRBV4-1	few	TRBJ1-5	TRBD1	TGCGCCAGCAGCCAAGGATCAGGGACAGGCTATCAGCCCCAGCATTTT	CASSQGSGTGYQPQHF
TRBV4-1	NA	TRBJ2-2	NA	TGCGCCAGCAGCGTCGGCCAAACGAACACCGGGGAGCTGTTTTTT	CASSVGQTNTGELFF
TRBV9	once	TRBJ2-7	NA	TGTGCCAGCAGCGTAGAAGGGACCCCCTACGAGCAGTACTTC	CASSVEGTPYEQYF
TRBV28	NA	TRBJ1-5	NA	TGTGCCAGCAGTAAACAGAGGTATAGCAATCAGCCCCAGCATTTT	CASSKQRYSNQPQHF
TRBV18	NA	TRBJ2-5	NA	TGTGCCAGCTCACCACCCGCCAGGGTAGAGACCCAGTACTTC	CASSPPARVETQYF
TRBV18	NA	TRBJ2-7	NA	TGTGCCAGCTCACCAAAGGACGGCTACGAGCAGTACTTC	CASSPKDGYEQYF
TRBV7-9	few	TRBJ1-6	TRBD1	TGTGCCAGCAGTCGAACAGGGGATACTTCACCCCTCCACTTT	CASSRTGDTSPLHF
TRBV5-1	NA	TRBJ2-7	NA	TGCGCCAGCAGCTTCGTCTACCCCCCCTACGAGCAGTACTTC	CASSFVYPPYEQYF
TRBV2	NA	TRBJ2-2	NA	TGTGCCAGCACCTCGGACGGAAATCGCCCGGAGCTGTTTTTT	CASTSDGNRPELFF
TRBV15	NA	TRBJ1-3	TRBD1	TGTGCCACCAGCAGAGCCGGGACAGGGGGAAACACCATATATTTT	CATSRAGTGGNTIYF
TRBV5-1	NA	TRBJ2-2	NA	TGCGCCAGCAGCTTCCAGACGAACACCGGGGAGCTGTTTTTT	CASSFQTNTGELFF
TRBV6-6	NA	TRBJ1-5	TRBD1	TGTGCCAGCAGGGGACCTGGGCAGGGGGGCAATCAGCCCCAGCATTTT	CASRGPGQGGNQPQHF
TRBV4-1	NA	TRBJ1-2	NA	TGCGCCAGCAGCCAAGACAGAAACTATGGCTACACCTTC	CASSQDRNYGYTF
TRBV28	NA	TRBJ2-7	TRBD1	TGTGCCAGCCTGGGACAGGGGTACGAGCAGTACTTC	CASLGQGYEQYF
TRBV27	NA	TRBJ1-5	TRBD1	TGTGCCAGCAGTCCCTTGACAGGGCTTAGAACTTATAGCAATCAGCCCCAGCATTTT	CASSPLTGLRTYSNQPQHF
TRBV28	NA	TRBJ2-5	NA	TGTGCCAGCAGTTTCGGGGGCGCGGCGGAGACCCAGTACTTC	CASSFGGAAETQYF
TRBV6-4	NA	TRBJ2-2	TRBD2	TGTGCCAGCAAAGTCTCGGGACTAGCGGGAGCGGGGGAGCTGTTTTTT	CASKVSGLAGAGELFF